This is a list of T cell receptor beta chains from one sample in a study of response to subunit inactivated influenza vaccine. TCRdb re-analysed the RT-PCR reads in MiXCR, keeping a single row per CDR3 protein. The sample shows hundreds of thousands of distinct CDR3 sequences, 11% of them seen only once. These data are also associated with another study on T cells expressing NK-cell markers.

The sample was PBMCs from blood, taken on the day of vaccination. These receptor sequences come from a man aged 50 to 60 who received an inactivated influenza vaccine. The CDR3 runs from the conserved cysteine through the conserved F or W. The order of the fields is clone size, CDR3 length, D gene, J gene, V gene, CDR3 protein, CDR3 DNA. A D gene is named only where the DNA matches it firmly. Size is stated for part of the rows, as once, few or many counts, or as a class when the clone is expanded.

>NA|15|TRBD1|TRBJ1-6|TRBV6-5
CASSSVGQYNSPLHF
TGTGCCAGCAGTTCCGTGGGACAGTATAATTCACCCCTCCACTTT
>NA|14|NA|TRBJ2-1|TRBV12-3/TRBV12-4
CASSLIQAYNEQFF
TGTGCCAGCAGTTTAATACAGGCTTACAATGAGCAGTTCTTC
>NA|15|NA|TRBJ2-3|TRBV24-1
CATSDPGLSTDTQYF
TGTGCCACCAGTGATCCGGGACTCAGCACAGATACGCAGTATTTT
>NA|16|TRBD1|TRBJ1-1|TRBV6-1
CASSLSGGLLDTEAFF
TGTGCCAGCAGCCTATCAGGGGGCCTGTTGGACACTGAAGCTTTCTTT
>few|12|NA|TRBJ2-2|TRBV10-3
CAISDRGGELFF
TGTGCCATCAGTGACAGGGGCGGGGAGCTGTTTTTT
>many|13|NA|TRBJ2-7|TRBV28
CASSFPGIYEQYF
TGTGCCAGCAGTTTCCCCGGGATATACGAGCAGTACTTC
>NA|14|NA|TRBJ2-3|TRBV9
CASSVSHRTDTQYF
TGTGCCAGCAGCGTTAGTCACCGCACAGATACGCAGTATTTT
>many|14|TRBD1|TRBJ2-5|TRBV12-3/TRBV12-4
CASSEGQGVETQYF
TGTGCCAGCAGTGAGGGACAGGGGGTGGAGACCCAGTACTTC
>many|15|TRBD2|TRBJ2-4|TRBV7-2
CASSSGAGVSNIQYF
TGTGCCAGCAGCTCCGGGGCGGGAGTGTCAAACATTCAGTACTTC
>NA|15|TRBD1|TRBJ2-3|TRBV4-1
CASSQRGTGSDTQYF
TGCGCCAGCAGCCAGAGGGGGACAGGGTCAGATACGCAGTATTTT
>few|16|TRBD1|TRBJ2-1|TRBV6-2/TRBV6-3
CASTRGGTGSYNEQFF
TGTGCCAGCACCCGCGGCGGGACAGGCTCCTACAATGAGCAGTTCTTC
>NA|13|NA|TRBJ2-3|TRBV15
CATSPPGTDTQYF
TGTGCCACCAGCCCTCCGGGCACAGATACGCAGTATTTT
>few|19|TRBD2|TRBJ2-4|TRBV18
CASSPGLAGVLGGKNIQYF
TGTGCCAGCTCACCGGGCCTAGCGGGAGTTCTTGGGGGCAAAAACATTCAGTACTTC
>few|14|NA|TRBJ2-7|TRBV9
CASSVAATSYEQYF
TGTGCCAGCAGCGTAGCGGCTACCTCCTACGAGCAGTACTTC
>many|14|NA|TRBJ2-2|TRBV20-1
CSARGRKMTGELFF
TGCAGTGCTAGAGGCAGGAAGATGACCGGGGAGCTGTTTTTT
>NA|15|NA|TRBJ2-5|TRBV4-1
CASSQDALSQETQYF
TGCGCCAGCAGCCAAGACGCCCTTTCTCAAGAGACCCAGTACTTC
>few|14|TRBD1|TRBJ2-5|TRBV14
CASSRDRVEETQYF
TGTGCCAGCAGCCGAGACAGGGTGGAAGAGACCCAGTACTTC
>NA|15|NA|TRBJ2-3|TRBV5-1
CASSLGTERLDTQYF
TGCGCCAGCAGCTTGGGGACCGAGAGGTTAGATACGCAGTATTTT
>NA|21|NA|TRBJ2-5|TRBV11-1
CASSFFGVGRHLTLGTETQYF
TGTGCCAGCAGCTTTTTTGGGGTGGGAAGGCACCTAACCCTCGGCACAGAGACCCAGTACTTC
>NA|13|NA|TRBJ2-2|TRBV5-1
CASRQQEAGELFF
TGCGCCAGCAGACAACAGGAGGCCGGGGAGCTGTTTTTT
>NA|17|NA|TRBJ2-5|TRBV27
CASSLRFPRGAQETQYF
TGTGCCAGCAGTTTACGTTTCCCCCGCGGAGCCCAAGAGACCCAGTACTTC
>few|13|NA|TRBJ1-1|TRBV29-1
CSVGARLNTEAFF
TGCAGCGTTGGTGCCAGATTGAACACTGAAGCTTTCTTT
>few|16|NA|TRBJ2-2|TRBV11-2
CASSLGTVWRTGELFF
TGTGCCAGCAGCTTAGGGACGGTTTGGAGGACCGGGGAGCTGTTTTTT
>NA|15|NA|TRBJ2-3|TRBV4-2
CASSQEAQGPDTQYF
TGTGCCAGCAGCCAAGAGGCTCAGGGGCCAGATACGCAGTATTTT
>NA|17|NA|TRBJ2-6|TRBV12-3/TRBV12-4
CASSFYGLSSGANVLTF
TGTGCCAGCAGTTTTTACGGTTTGAGCTCTGGGGCCAACGTCCTGACTTTC
>many|16|NA|TRBJ2-1|TRBV7-2
CASSGRDRLIGNEQFF
TGTGCCAGCAGCGGGAGGGACAGGCTAATTGGGAATGAGCAGTTCTTC
>NA|15|TRBD2|TRBJ2-1|TRBV6-1
CASKRGLDPYNEQFF
TGTGCCAGCAAACGGGGACTAGACCCATACAATGAGCAGTTCTTC
>NA|14|NA|TRBJ1-4|TRBV2
CASQIGGGGEKLFF
TGTGCCAGCCAGATAGGAGGAGGAGGTGAAAAACTGTTTTTT
>few|10|NA|TRBJ2-1|TRBV29-1
CSTGHNEQFF
TGCAGCACTGGCCACAATGAGCAGTTCTTC
>NA|17|NA|TRBJ2-1|TRBV12-5
CASGLTRTPYLPNEQFF
TGTGCTAGTGGCCTTACCAGGACACCTTATCTACCCAATGAGCAGTTCTTC
>few|14|TRBD2|TRBJ2-5|TRBV4-1
CASSVAGEAETQYF
TGCGCCAGCAGCGTAGCGGGAGAGGCCGAGACCCAGTACTTC
>many|15|TRBD2|TRBJ2-3|TRBV15
CATSRAGGLTDTQYF
TGTGCCACCAGCAGAGCGGGAGGGCTAACAGATACGCAGTATTTT
>few|14|NA|TRBJ2-1|TRBV20-1
CSAPPSTSGNEQFF
TGCAGTGCTCCCCCCTCAACCTCGGGAAATGAGCAGTTCTTC
>NA|16|NA|TRBJ2-2|TRBV9
CASSVREGANTGELFF
TGTGCCAGCAGCGTCCGGGAGGGGGCAAACACCGGGGAGCTGTTTTTT
>few|15|NA|TRBJ2-7|TRBV11-2
CASSLGRDIYYEQYF
TGTGCCAGCAGCTTAGGAAGGGACATCTACTACGAGCAGTACTTC
>NA|13|NA|TRBJ1-2|TRBV20-1
CSARDPLGQGLPF
TGCAGTGCTAGAGATCCTCTGGGGCAGGGATTACCCTTC
>NA|16|TRBD2|TRBJ2-4|TRBV9
CASSVSGVLAKNIQYF
TGTGCCAGCAGCGTTAGCGGGGTCCTAGCCAAAAACATTCAGTACTTC
>NA|15|NA|TRBJ2-2|TRBV28
CASSQGQRRAGELFF
TGTGCCAGCAGTCAAGGACAACGGCGGGCCGGGGAGCTGTTTTTT
>NA|14|NA|TRBJ2-1|TRBV9
CASSVSPAAREQFF
TGTGCCAGCAGCGTGTCCCCAGCCGCCCGCGAGCAGTTCTTC
>NA|15|NA|TRBJ2-4|TRBV5-1
CASSLERGTKNIQYF
TGCGCCAGCAGCTTGGAGAGGGGTACCAAAAACATTCAGTACTTC
>many|18|TRBD1|TRBJ2-1|TRBV10-3
CAISGQGRGPESYNEQFF
TGTGCCATCAGCGGACAGGGTAGGGGACCGGAGTCGTACAATGAGCAGTTCTTC
>few|14|NA|TRBJ2-5|TRBV29-1
CSGRRGLGGETQYF
TGCAGCGGCCGCAGGGGGCTGGGGGGGGAGACCCAGTACTTC